A selection of T cell receptor beta chains follows, all from one sample in a study of blood T cell repertoires in COVID-19. Libraries were prepared by immunoSEQ multiplex PCR; TCRdb keeps only in-frame clonotypes and omits some of them. The sample consists of tens of thousands of clones, roughly 86% of them appearing once. Material for sequencing was peripheral blood. These receptors were obtained from a human donor with active COVID-19. The donor label of this sample is uncertain. Each CDR3 is given with its conserved first and last residue. The order of the fields is J gene, V gene, clone size, D gene, CDR3 protein, CDR3 DNA. D genes are given only for firm matches. Clone size is given for some rows only: seen once, a few or many times, or a class if the clone is expanded.

TRBJ2-4 TRBV10-3 . TRBD1 CAIKPGQGLNIQYF TGTGCCATCAAACCGGGACAGGGGTTAAACATTCAGTACTTC
TRBJ2-3 TRBV7-2 . TRBD1 CASSLLDRATQYF TGTGCCAGCAGCTTATTGGACAGGGCTACGCAGTATTTT
TRBJ1-1 TRBV7-3 . . CASSLEGHNTEAFF TGTGCCAGCAGCTTAGAGGGACATAACACTGAAGCTTTCTTT
TRBJ2-2 TRBV5-4 . TRBD2 CASSGLAGGLTAGELFF TGTGCCAGCAGCGGACTAGCGGGGGGGTTAACGGCCGGGGAGCTGTTTTTT
TRBJ2-5 TRBV10-1 once TRBD1 CASSLGQGALTQYF TGCGCCAGCAGCCTGGGACAGGGGGCTCTGACCCAGTACTTC
TRBJ1-5 TRBV6-5 . . CASSTGGFGNQPQHF TGTGCCAGCAGTACGGGGGGGTTCGGCAATCAGCCCCAGCATTTT
TRBJ1-1 TRBV7-9 . . CASSLAAGLNTEAFF TGTGCCAGCAGCTTAGCGGCAGGGTTGAACACTGAAGCTTTCTTT
TRBJ1-2 TRBV6-5 . . CASSPRAALGYTF TGTGCCAGCAGCCCCAGAGCAGCGTTGGGCTACACCTTC
TRBJ2-7 TRBV3-1/TRBV3-2 . . CASSQGNTHYEQYF TGTGCCAGCAGCCAGGGCAATACTCACTACGAGCAGTACTTC
TRBJ1-2 TRBV28 . . CGTAVPYGYTF TGTGGAACAGCAGTCCCCTATGGCTACACCTTC
TRBJ2-2 TRBV18 . . CASSPPEGITGELFF TGTGCCAGCTCACCACCGGAGGGAATCACCGGGGAGCTGTTTTTT
TRBJ1-2 TRBV2 . . CASSGESDYGYTF TGTGCCAGCAGCGGAGAATCGGATTATGGCTACACCTTC
TRBJ1-1 TRBV9 . . CASSPLQAHTEAFF TGTGCCAGCAGCCCCCTACAGGCGCACACTGAAGCTTTCTTT
TRBJ2-3 TRBV5-1 . . CASSSLGQDTQYF TGCGCCAGCAGCTCACTAGGACAGGATACGCAGTATTTT
TRBJ2-2 TRBV18 few . CASSPPNRANTGELFF TGTGCCAGCTCACCACCAAACCGAGCCAACACCGGGGAGCTGTTTTTT
TRBJ2-1 TRBV5-6 . . CASSPGRYNEQFF TGTGCCAGCAGCCCTGGGAGGTACAATGAGCAGTTCTTC
TRBJ1-4 TRBV2 few . CASSAAGKRTNEKLFF TGTGCCAGCAGTGCGGCAGGGAAGAGAACTAATGAAAAACTGTTTTTT
TRBJ2-3 TRBV14 . TRBD1 CASRGQGTDTQYF TGTGCCAGCAGGGGACAGGGGACAGATACGCAGTATTTT
TRBJ2-3 TRBV7-2 . . CASSSRVLSLTDTQYF TGTGCCAGCAGCTCCCGGGTCCTCTCTCTCACAGATACGCAGTATTTT
TRBJ1-6 TRBV10-3 . . CATTSGVNSPLHF TGTGCCACGACGTCCGGGGTGAATTCACCCCTCCACTTT
TRBJ2-4 TRBV4-1 . . CASSREVMGGRSQNIQYF TGCGCCAGCAGCCGAGAAGTAATGGGGGGGCGGTCGCAAAACATTCAGTACTTC
TRBJ2-3 TRBV7-9 . TRBD2 CASSPSGTREYF TGTGCCAGCAGCCCATCCGGGACTAGGGAGTATTTT
TRBJ2-7 TRBV27 . . CASSPTQSPPYEQYF TGTGCCAGCAGCCCCACCCAAAGCCCCCCCTACGAGCAGTACTTC
TRBJ2-7 TRBV29-1 . TRBD1 CSVTRTGAYEQYF TGCAGCGTTACCCGGACAGGAGCCTACGAGCAGTACTTC
TRBJ2-2 TRBV2 few . CASSGRQLANTGELFF TGTGCCAGCAGTGGGAGACAGTTGGCGAACACCGGGGAGCTGTTTTTT
TRBJ2-7 TRBV2 . TRBD1 CASSVAGGARGEQYF TGTGCCAGCAGTGTAGCAGGGGGCGCTAGGGGCGAGCAGTACTTC
TRBJ2-2 TRBV24-1 . . CATSDPTDYTGELFF TGTGCCACCAGTGACCCCACAGATTACACCGGGGAGCTGTTTTTT
TRBJ2-7 TRBV2 few TRBD2 CASSDPTSGRTYEQYF TGTGCCAGCAGTGACCCTACTAGCGGGAGAACCTACGAGCAGTACTTC
TRBJ2-1 TRBV7-9 . . CASSLAGGWDEQFF TGTGCCAGCAGCTTAGCGGGAGGATGGGATGAGCAGTTCTTC
TRBJ2-7 TRBV13 . TRBD2 CASSFLAGASYEQYF TGTGCCAGCAGCTTTCTAGCGGGGGCCTCCTACGAGCAGTACTTC
TRBJ2-7 TRBV7-3 . TRBD1 CASSSNPGQGAGEQYF TGTGCCAGCAGCTCGAACCCGGGACAGGGGGCCGGCGAGCAGTACTTC
TRBJ1-2 TRBV14 . . CASSQSTGLSGYTF TGTGCCAGCAGCCAGTCTACAGGGCTCAGTGGCTACACCTTC
TRBJ1-2 TRBV28 . TRBD1 CASSTYRGRGYGYTF TGTGCCAGCAGTACGTACAGGGGGCGAGGCTATGGCTACACCTTC
TRBJ1-6 TRBV2 . TRBD1 CASRPSTGANSPLHF TGTGCCAGCAGACCCTCGACAGGGGCCAATTCACCCCTCCACTTT
TRBJ1-2 TRBV18 . TRBD1 CASSPTPGGLDGYTF TGTGCCAGCTCACCTACCCCAGGGGGCCTTGATGGCTACACCTTC
TRBJ2-5 TRBV5-4 . . CASSFRGAGRETQYF TGTGCCAGCAGCTTTCGGGGCGCGGGGAGGGAGACCCAGTACTTC
TRBJ1-1 TRBV7-2 . TRBD1 CASSTRSAGTVNTEAFF TGTGCCAGCAGCACGAGATCCGCCGGGACAGTAAACACTGAAGCTTTCTTT
TRBJ2-1 TRBV28 once TRBD1 CASTARTGGQFF TGTGCCAGCACCGCAAGGACAGGGGGACAGTTCTTC
TRBJ2-2 TRBV6-6 . . CASSYPGTSGELFF TGTGCCAGCAGTTACCCAGGCACCTCGGGGGAGCTGTTTTTT
TRBJ2-5 TRBV5-4 . TRBD2 CASSSGLVGQETQYF TGTGCCAGCAGCTCGGGACTAGTAGGCCAAGAGACCCAGTACTTC
TRBJ1-6 TRBV6-5 . TRBD1 CASSSGQGRSSPLHF TGTGCCAGCAGTTCCGGACAGGGAAGGAGTTCACCCCTCCACTTT
TRBJ2-1 TRBV28 . . CASSARGGSYNEQFF TGTGCCAGCAGTGCCCGGGGAGGATCCTACAATGAGCAGTTCTTC
TRBJ2-7 TRBV4-3 . . CASSQDKTRGYEQYF TGCGCCAGCAGCCAAGACAAGACTAGAGGATACGAGCAGTACTTC
TRBJ1-3 TRBV19 . . CASARQPSGNTIYF TGTGCCAGTGCCCGACAGCCCTCTGGAAACACCATATATTTT
TRBJ1-2 TRBV4-2 . TRBD1 CASSQVPRQTGGRGYTF TGTGCCAGCAGCCAAGTTCCGAGGCAGACAGGGGGCAGAGGCTACACCTTC
TRBJ2-2 TRBV7-3 . . CASSQLANTGELFF TGTGCCAGCAGCCAACTCGCGAACACCGGGGAGCTGTTTTTT
TRBJ2-5 TRBV5-5 once . CASSLDVSQETQYF TGTGCCAGCAGCTTGGATGTCAGCCAAGAGACCCAGTACTTC
TRBJ2-1 TRBV12-3/TRBV12-4 . . CASGGGIEQFF TGTGCCAGCGGCGGTGGTATTGAGCAGTTCTTC
TRBJ1-2 TRBV5-1 . . CASSLMDRSDGYTF TGCGCCAGCAGCTTGATGGACAGAAGTGATGGCTACACCTTC